The present T cell receptor beta chain was sequenced within a study of blood T cells in healthy people across ages (dated by TCRdb to the mid-2010s). Regarding the study in general: In model experiments, template switching captured roughly one uniquely barcoded TCR beta cDNA molecule for every two T cells. Age-related changes in TCR beta repertoire diversity were measured in the study by deep sequencing normalized with unique cDNA molecular identifiers. The donors were divided into four age groups: young (average approximately 15 years), middle-aged (about 39), aged (around 67) and long-lived (roughly 82). The study analyzed two additional independent replicas of 1 million unique cDNA reads from the same blood draw for two donors, one aged 18 to 29 and one aged 80 or older. The paper as a whole reports these results and caveats: As age increased, observed TCR beta diversity per million T cells dropped in a roughly linear way, and a significant reduction was already evident by age 40. A strong correlation was found between observed TCR beta diversity and the percentage of naive T cells measured by flow cytometry. The long-lived group showed more naive CD4+ T cells, fewer expanded clones and increased TCR diversity than the aged group, suggesting age selection. Because donor CMV infection status was unknown, age-related changes in expanded clonotypes were potentially confounded. Total diversity estimates from one million sequenced T cells were considered lower bounds and underestimates. Bulk unsorted PBMC profiling prevented conclusive comparison of naive and antigen-experienced compartments.

Receptor amplification or capture employed 5' RACE. Sequenced using an Illumina HiSeq 2500. A second PCR of about 6 to 11 cycles was run with a J-beta primer mix and a sample-barcoded 5' primer. A template-switch 5' adaptor carrying 12 random nucleotides introduced a unique molecular identifier onto each TCR beta cDNA molecule. At least 2.5 million CDR3-containing paired-end reads were obtained from each sample. The Mint cDNA synthesis kit, primed by a TRBC-specific oligonucleotide, was used to synthesize first-strand cDNA from all RNA. After uracil-DNA glycosylase treatment, a first 18-cycle PCR used universal primers M1SS and BC2_uni_R on all cDNA. The authors processed their data as follows. Each sample was normalized by randomly selecting 1 million high-quality reads, each carrying a distinct molecular identifier. Instead of being binned into consensus sequences, reads that shared molecular identifiers were thrown out. CDR3 identification, clonotype clustering and error correction used MiTCR with a Q25 quality threshold and the strictest error-elimination algorithm. A nonparametric unseen species model with Euler transformation was used to estimate lower-bound total TCR beta diversity. In TCRdb, the public reads were trimmed at Q25 with fastp and aligned with MiXCR, with productive beta chains retained. For every CDR3 protein sequence, its rows merge into one entry that carries the most common genes and DNA. Clone size and V and J calls follow TCRdb, not the original study. In all, the sample holds over 450,000 distinct CDR3 sequences, and about 24% of those were seen once. Approximately 10% of the sample belongs to the ten largest clones.

About this clonotype itself: The target of this receptor is not known. Base qualities are missing; no much larger clone stands one base away.

The donors were around 39 Caucasian individuals from Russia, aged roughly 6 to 100 years, who were systemically healthy. Each donor gave around 9.8 milliliters of peripheral blood, collected into EDTA-treated Vacutainer tubes. Ficoll-Paque density-gradient centrifugation was used to isolate PBMCs, with at least 7 million obtained per sample. Total RNA, at least 6 micrograms per sample, was extracted from PBMCs with Trizol reagent. For every donor, flow cytometry on a PBMC aliquot measured the percentage of naive CD45RAhigh/CD27high T cells. Cut back by 3 bases and 2 bases, the V and J ends lie 10 bases apart. Taken from cysteine to phenylalanine, the CDR3 has 14 residues. Just CDR3 DNA is preserved here, 42 bases in frame from base 1. Separately, the same data were catalogued under a study of T cells of mothers and their children. Per that second paper: Nine systemically healthy Caucasian individuals served as donors, namely three mothers together with their six children. cDNA synthesis consumed the entire amount of extracted RNA, loaded at about 1.6 ug RNA in each 15 ul reaction. In the second PCR, the M1S primer added sample barcodes and 2-4 random nucleotides. Over 10 million TCR beta CDR3 reads came from each mother, compared with approximately 3 million reads from each child. Thymic selection shapes the output of TCR recombination in a similar way in related and unrelated pairs, and inherited differences have a minor effect. Normalized repertoire overlap was always slightly but never significantly higher in related than unrelated mother-child pairs. No persistent microchimeric T cell clones were detected, at a sensitivity of roughly 99 clones per million clonotypes. Deep NGS was used in the study to compare the TCR beta repertoires of mothers and children and to look for features that separate related mother-child pairs from unrelated individuals. Mothers averaged roughly 40 +/- 4 years of age and children averaged approximately 12 +/- 4 years. After adapter ligation was performed with NEBNext reagents, the libraries were sequenced on an Illumina HiSeq 2000 with 100+100 nt paired-end reads. To prevent cross-contamination, the mother and child libraries were prepared one month apart and sequenced in separate runs. Each donor had between roughly 450,000 and 2,300,000 distinct TCR beta clonotypes identified. Naive TCR beta clonotypes were estimated from low-frequency clonotypes matched to each donor's FACS-determined naive share, without sorting.

Rearrangement joined TRBV12-3 or TRBV12-4 to TRBJ1-2; the D segment cannot be called with confidence. Sequences were obtained from blood. This clonotype was sampled from a boy between 10 and 17 years old in good health. The nucleotide sequence reads as follows: TGTGCCAGCAGTTTCGGCAGGATGAACTATGGCTACACCTTC. This sequence encodes CASSFGRMNYGYTF.